This is a list of T cell receptor beta chains from one sample in a study of cytomegalovirus exposure and HLA in healthy donors. Produced via immunoSEQ multiplex PCR; TCRdb's table is partial and in-frame only. This table has 150,000 to 200,000 clones, 75% to 85% appearing once. What was sequenced was PBMCs. The receptor source for this set is a woman aged 45 to 65 in good health and CMV-seronegative. CDR3s include the opening cysteine and the closing phenylalanine or tryptophan. A D gene is named only where the DNA matches it firmly. For some rows the clone size is stated as once, few or many, or as a class when expanded; others skip it.

V	D	J	size	CDR3	DNA
TRBV7-6	TRBD1	TRBJ1-5	NA	CASSLGQGSDQPQHF	TGTGCCAGCAGCTTAGGACAGGGGTCGGATCAGCCCCAGCATTTT
TRBV7-8	NA	TRBJ2-7	NA	CASSPGGALAYEQYF	TGTGCCAGCAGCCCTGGGGGGGCTTTGGCTTACGAGCAGTACTTC
TRBV6-5	TRBD2	TRBJ2-7	NA	CASSYIRLAGYEQYF	TGTGCCAGCAGTTATATTCGACTAGCGGGATACGAGCAGTACTTC
TRBV9	NA	TRBJ2-2	NA	CASSVGGPTGELFF	TGTGCCAGCAGCGTTGGAGGGCCAACCGGGGAGCTGTTTTTT
TRBV14	TRBD1	TRBJ1-1	NA	CASSQATGGTEAFF	TGTGCCAGCAGCCAAGCAACAGGGGGCACTGAAGCTTTCTTT
TRBV19	NA	TRBJ1-2	NA	CASSIGRANYGYTF	TGTGCCAGTAGTATAGGCCGAGCTAACTATGGCTACACCTTC
TRBV4-1	TRBD1	TRBJ2-7	few	CASSQGGTGSYEQYF	TGCGCCAGCAGCCAAGGGGGGACAGGTTCCTACGAGCAGTACTTC
TRBV5-1	TRBD1	TRBJ1-1	NA	CASSFGTGGLNTEAFF	TGCGCCAGCAGCTTTGGGACAGGGGGATTGAACACTGAAGCTTTCTTT
TRBV4-3	TRBD1	TRBJ2-7	few	CASSQTPTGDGHEQYF	TGCGCCAGCAGCCAAACCCCGACAGGGGATGGCCACGAGCAGTACTTC
TRBV4-3	TRBD1	TRBJ1-1	NA	CASSQLTTGGNTEAFF	TGCGCCAGCAGCCAATTGACCACAGGGGGGAACACTGAAGCTTTCTTT
TRBV6-1	NA	TRBJ2-4	NA	CASTDEDSSKNIQYF	TGTGCCAGCACCGACGAGGATTCTTCCAAAAACATTCAGTACTTC
TRBV19	TRBD1	TRBJ1-5	NA	CASRRVDRGSNQPQHF	TGTGCCAGTAGGCGGGTCGACAGGGGATCGAATCAGCCCCAGCATTTT
TRBV5-5	NA	TRBJ2-7	NA	CASSFQGNSYEQYF	TGTGCCAGCAGCTTTCAGGGCAACTCCTACGAGCAGTACTTC
TRBV6-6	NA	TRBJ1-1	NA	CASSRTEAFF	TGTGCCAGCAGTCGTACTGAAGCTTTCTTT
TRBV10-2	TRBD2	TRBJ2-3	NA	CASSESASGLLDTQYF	TGCGCCAGCAGTGAGTCGGCTAGCGGGCTTTTAGATACGCAGTATTTT
TRBV28	NA	TRBJ2-6	NA	CASTTSGVPSGANVLTF	TGTGCCAGCACCACTTCAGGGGTACCCTCTGGGGCCAACGTCCTGACTTTC
TRBV19	NA	TRBJ1-4	once	CASSRGFGEKLFF	TGTGCCAGTAGTAGAGGATTTGGTGAAAAACTGTTTTTC
TRBV27	NA	TRBJ2-4	NA	CASSLSGLPLAKNIQYF	TGTGCCAGCAGTTTATCCGGACTTCCTCTAGCCAAAAACATTCAGTACTTC
TRBV25-1	TRBD2	TRBJ2-3	NA	CASKGTSGGKGDTQYF	TGTGCCAGTAAAGGGACTAGCGGGGGAAAAGGAGATACGCAGTATTTT
TRBV6-6	TRBD1	TRBJ1-5	NA	CASSPGGQVNQPQHF	TGTGCCAGCAGCCCAGGTGGACAGGTGAATCAGCCCCAGCATTTT
TRBV7-2	TRBD2	TRBJ2-1	NA	CASSLAPASGGDNGQFF	TGTGCCAGCAGCTTAGCTCCCGCTAGCGGGGGGGACAATGGGCAGTTCTTC
TRBV6-5	NA	TRBJ2-7	NA	CASSYGGTQGNEQYF	TGTGCCAGCAGTTACGGAGGGACGCAGGGAAACGAGCAGTACTTC
TRBV28	NA	TRBJ1-1	NA	CASRLTGMETEAFF	TGTGCCAGCAGGCTGACAGGTATGGAGACTGAAGCTTTCTTT
TRBV6-6	NA	TRBJ1-3	NA	CASRADNSGNTIYF	TGTGCCAGCAGAGCCGACAACTCTGGAAACACCATATATTTT
TRBV5-4	TRBD2	TRBJ2-7	NA	CASSLAGGRAYEQYF	TGTGCCAGCAGCTTGGCCGGGGGGAGGGCCTACGAGCAGTACTTC
TRBV19	NA	TRBJ1-3	NA	CASSIDLRGKSGNTIYF	TGTGCCAGTAGTATAGATCTCCGGGGAAAGTCTGGAAACACCATATATTTT
TRBV15	TRBD1	TRBJ2-7	few	CATSIGGQAGYEQYF	TGTGCCACCAGCATTGGGGGACAGGCGGGGTACGAGCAGTACTTC
TRBV28	TRBD2	TRBJ2-5	NA	CASRILAGGAGGREEAQYF	TGTGCCAGCAGAATACTAGCGGGGGGGGCCGGTGGGAGGGAAGAGGCCCAGTACTTC
TRBV11-2	NA	TRBJ1-2	once	CASTKSAGVNYGYTF	TGTGCCAGCACCAAAAGTGCGGGGGTTAACTATGGCTACACCTTC
TRBV27	TRBD2	TRBJ2-1	few	CASSPRLAGGYNEQFF	TGTGCCAGCAGTCCACGACTAGCGGGGGGGTACAATGAGCAGTTCTTC
TRBV18	NA	TRBJ2-2	NA	CASSPREPTGELFF	TGTGCCAGCTCACCCCGCGAGCCCACCGGGGAGCTGTTTTTT
TRBV6-5	NA	TRBJ1-4	NA	CASHRPGDHEKLFF	TGTGCCAGCCACCGGCCGGGGGATCATGAAAAACTGTTTTTT
TRBV30	TRBD2	TRBJ2-7	NA	CAWRSGEIYEQYF	TGTGCCTGGCGGAGCGGGGAGATCTACGAGCAGTACTTC
TRBV18	NA	TRBJ1-2	once	CASSLSGGGNYGYTF	TGTGCCAGCTCACTCTCCGGGGGAGGGAACTATGGCTACACCTTC
TRBV27	NA	TRBJ1-5	NA	CASSLEGTGNQPQHF	TGTGCCAGCAGTCTAGAGGGTACGGGCAATCAGCCCCAGCATTTT
TRBV19	TRBD2	TRBJ2-1	NA	CASMVGGGAREQFF	TGTGCCAGTATGGTGGGCGGGGGGGCACGGGAGCAGTTCTTC
TRBV7-3	NA	TRBJ2-2	NA	CASSSGGWGMNTGELFF	TGTGCCAGCAGCTCTGGGGGGTGGGGAATGAACACCGGGGAGCTGTTTTTT
TRBV5-1	NA	TRBJ2-7	NA	CASSLAAGSYEQYF	TGCGCCAGCAGCTTGGCTGCGGGGTCCTACGAGCAGTACTTC
TRBV29-1	TRBD1	TRBJ2-3	NA	CSVQDRAGDTQYF	TGCAGCGTTCAGGACAGGGCGGGAGATACGCAGTATTTT
TRBV6-6	NA	TRBJ1-5	few	CASTPGQLNQPQHF	TGTGCCAGCACCCCTGGGCAGCTCAATCAGCCCCAGCATTTT
TRBV7-2	NA	TRBJ1-1	NA	CASSLEHLNTEAFF	TGTGCCAGCAGCTTAGAACATTTGAACACTGAAGCTTTCTTT
TRBV7-2	TRBD1	TRBJ1-1	NA	CASSTGQGNTEAFF	TGTGCCAGCAGCACGGGACAGGGGAACACTGAAGCTTTCTTT
TRBV6-1	TRBD1	TRBJ2-5	NA	CASSEALLPGTGGETQYF	TGTGCCAGCAGTGAAGCGCTTCTCCCCGGGACAGGGGGAGAGACCCAGTACTTC
TRBV7-9	NA	TRBJ1-5	few	CSSSPRGGGNQPQHF	TGTTCCAGCAGCCCAAGGGGGGGCGGCAATCAGCCCCAGCATTTT
TRBV9	TRBD1	TRBJ2-6	few	CASSGRGTGVSGANVLTF	TGTGCCAGCAGCGGCAGAGGGACAGGGGTTTCTGGGGCCAACGTCCTGACTTTC
TRBV7-2	TRBD1	TRBJ1-1	NA	CASSPQGALQWTEAFF	TGTGCCAGCAGCCCACAGGGGGCGCTCCAGTGGACTGAAGCTTTCTTT
TRBV18	NA	TRBJ2-7	NA	CASSPPSGYEQYF	TGTGCCAGCTCACCCCCCTCGGGCTACGAGCAGTACTTC
TRBV4-2	TRBD2	TRBJ2-3	once	CASSQETSGITDTQYF	TGTGCCAGCAGCCAAGAGACTAGCGGGATCACAGATACGCAGTATTTT
TRBV28	NA	TRBJ2-3	few	CASSFPGTDTQYF	TGTGCCAGCAGTTTTCCAGGGACAGATACGCAGTATTTT
TRBV7-2	TRBD1	TRBJ1-2	NA	CASSLRGGTGGLVTYTF	TGTGCCAGCAGCTTAAGGGGAGGGACAGGAGGCCTTGTAACCTACACCTTC
TRBV28	TRBD1	TRBJ2-7	NA	CASSLGGQGAGEQYF	TGTGCCAGCAGTTTAGGGGGACAGGGGGCCGGGGAGCAGTACTTC
TRBV7-2	NA	TRBJ1-1	NA	CASSPFSDRYTEAFF	TGTGCCAGCAGCCCGTTTTCCGACAGATACACTGAAGCTTTCTTT
TRBV25-1	NA	TRBJ1-1	few	CASSEYLGGNTEAFF	TGTGCCAGCAGTGAATATCTAGGGGGGAACACTGAAGCTTTCTTT
TRBV5-1	TRBD1	TRBJ2-3	few	CASSLEQGATTQYF	TGCGCCAGCAGCTTGGAACAGGGGGCTACTACGCAGTATTTT
TRBV5-4	NA	TRBJ2-1	NA	CASSFSPYDNNEQFF	TGTGCCAGCAGCTTTAGTCCCTACGACAACAATGAGCAGTTCTTC
TRBV29-1	NA	TRBJ2-2	NA	CSVVGGVGTGELFF	TGCAGCGTTGTTGGAGGGGTAGGGACCGGGGAGCTGTTTTTT
TRBV7-3	TRBD1	TRBJ2-1	few	CASSSTHPGQGGGNEQFF	TGTGCCAGCAGTTCGACCCACCCCGGACAGGGCGGAGGGAATGAGCAGTTCTTC
TRBV15	NA	TRBJ1-3	NA	CATSRGGLGNTIYF	TGTGCCACCAGCAGAGGGGGCCTCGGAAACACCATATATTTT
TRBV25-1	TRBD1	TRBJ1-1	NA	CASSGTGGIAEAFF	TGTGCCAGCAGTGGGACAGGGGGTATCGCTGAAGCTTTCTTT
TRBV6-5	NA	TRBJ2-7	NA	CASSYADYEQYF	TGTGCCAGCAGTTACGCAGACTACGAGCAGTACTTC